This T cell receptor (beta chain) was sequenced in a study of OX40 agonist ivuxolimab in advanced cancers. The V gene's germline CDR1 is LNHNV and CDR2 YYDKDF (reference sequence). V shed 3 bases and J shed 0 bases, with 9 bases lying between them. The CDR3 is 14 amino acids. The protocol was immunoSEQ multiplex PCR, while the TCRdb copy is restricted to in-frame clones and leaves out a portion. The sample records around 37,000 clones, roughly 85% being singletons. The chain couples TRBV15 to TRBJ2-7; D not certain. The sample was CD4+ or CD8+ T cells sorted from blood, taken in a trial of the OX40 agonist ivuxolimab. The sequence derives from an adult with an advanced solid tumor such as melanoma, head and neck, liver or kidney cancer. The CDR3 sequence is CATSSTRSSYEQYF. CDR3 DNA sequence: TGTGCCACCAGCAGTACACGGTCCTCCTACGAGCAGTACTTC.